Below are 21 T cell receptor beta chains sequenced from a single sample in a study of blood T cell repertoires in COVID-19. Assay used: immunoSEQ multiplex PCR; TCRdb lists only in-frame clones, some missing. The table shows around 16,000 clones, with about 80% occurring only once. Specimen: peripheral blood. Every receptor here comes from a human donor in a cohort sampled during active COVID-19.

The rearrangement joins TRBV5-6 to TRBJ1-3; possible D gene TRBD1, 6 bases. Germline CDR1 SGHDT, CDR2 YYEEEE. V was pared by 5 bases and J by 0 bases, with 15 bases between. CDR3 length equals 16 residues. This chain's CDR3 is CASSPTGRFSGNTIYF. CDR3 DNA sequence: TGTGCCAGCAGTCCGACAGGCCGGTTCTCTGGAAACACCATATATTTT.

V usage is TRBV5-1 and J usage is TRBJ2-3, with TRBD2 matching 12 bases. CDR3 length: 18 residues. Germline V gives CDR1 SGHRS, CDR2 YFSETQ. The V and J ends lost 0 bases and 1 base, in that order; junction bases with no gene match: 6. The CDR3 here is CASSLALAGGPGTDTQYF. DNA for the CDR3: TGCGCCAGCAGCTTGGCTCTAGCGGGGGGGCCAGGCACAGATACGCAGTATTTT.

J is TRBJ2-2 and V is TRBV6-5; weak D call: TRBD2 (5 bases). In germline, CDR1 is MNHEY, CDR2 SVGAGI. The CDR3 runs 12 residues. V gave up 4 bases and J gave up 8 bases, with 8 bases separating them. In DNA form, the CDR3 reads TGTGCCAGCAGTTCTAGCTGGGGGGAGCTGTTTTTT. It translates to CASSSSWGELFF.

V and J are TRBV10-3 and TRBJ2-5; 11 bases are a match to TRBD1. Germline-derived CDR1 and CDR2 are ENHRY and SYGVKD. J was trimmed by 4 bases and V by 6 bases; bases with no gene match: 7. The CDR3 spans 15 residues. This CDR3 reads CAIRAGQGVGETQYF. The CDR3 nucleotides read TGTGCCATCAGAGCGGGACAGGGGGTTGGAGAGACCCAGTACTTC.

In nucleotides, the CDR3 is TGTGCCAGCAGTGTACAGATCCACAATGAGCAGTTCTTC. Its protein is CASSVQIHNEQFF. This chain joins TRBV6-4 and TRBJ2-1; D remains unclear. Germline CDR1 is MRHNA and CDR2 is SNTAGT. The CDR3 is 13 amino acids. Trimming took 4 bases from V and 5 from J, leaving 9 bases between them.

The chain joins TRBV5-6 to TRBJ2-3; 11 nucleotides agree with TRBD2. Germline assignment: CDR1 SGHDT and CDR2 YYEEEE. Trimming cost V 4 bases and J 3 bases; bases outside gene matches: 13. The CDR3 is 18 residues long. CDR3 coding DNA: TGTGCCAGCAGCCTTTTTAGCGGGGGGGCCGGTTGGACAGATACGCAGTATTTT. Protein product: CASSLFSGGAGWTDTQYF.

The genes are TRBV7-2 and TRBJ2-1, with TRBD2 matching 8 bases. Per the germline V gene, CDR1 is SGHTA and CDR2 is FQGNSA. The CDR3 length is 16 residues. With 0 bases clipped from V and 4 bases from J, the junction kept 5 bases outside the gene matches. The CDR3 protein is CASSLARGGRYNEQFF. The DNA for the CDR3 is TGTGCCAGCAGCTTAGCTCGGGGCGGGAGGTACAATGAGCAGTTCTTC.

This chain joins TRBV7-6 and TRBJ2-5; weak D call: TRBD1 (5 bases). The V gene lost 4 bases and the J gene lost 2 bases, with 14 bases spanning the gap. Per the germline V gene, CDR1 is SGHVS and CDR2 is FNYEAQ. The CDR3 consists of 15 residues. CDR3 sequence reads: CASSSVLGPQETQYF. CDR3 in DNA: TGTGCCAGCAGCTCCGTCTTGGGGCCACAAGAGACCCAGTACTTC.

The genes are TRBV7-2 and TRBJ1-5; D gene uncertain. Germline values: CDR1 SGHTA, CDR2 FQGNSA. With 1 base removed from V and 4 bases from J, the gap between germline ends came to 5 bases. The CDR3 extends over 13 amino acids. CDR3 nucleotides: TGTGCCAGCAGCTTAGACAGAAATCAGCCCCAGCATTTT. As protein: CASSLDRNQPQHF.

The chain has TRBV27 and TRBJ2-3, with D perhaps TRBD2 (6 bases). V was trimmed by 8 bases and J by 0 bases, leaving 15 bases between them. CDR3 length: 15 residues. The germline V gene encodes CDR1 MNHEY and CDR2 SMNVEV (reference sequence). The CDR3 nucleotides read TGTGCCAGCGCACCTGCGGGGACCAGCACAGATACGCAGTATTTT. The encoded protein is CASAPAGTSTDTQYF.

The chain couples TRBV7-6 to TRBJ2-2, with 10 bases lining up with TRBD1. V lost 9 bases to trimming and J lost 3 bases; unmatched junction nucleotides: 4. Germline-derived CDR1 and CDR2 are SGHVS and FNYEAQ. CDR3 length: 14 amino acids. CDR3 DNA sequence: TGTGCCAGTAGACAGGGGGCGGACACCGGGGAGCTGTTTTTT. Encoded protein: CASRQGADTGELFF.

The rearrangement links TRBV27 to TRBJ2-7, with D maybe TRBD1 (5 bases). The CDR3 runs to 15 residues. Trimming pared 6 bases from V and 3 bases from J, leaving 18 bases between. The V gene's germline CDR1 is MNHEY and CDR2 SMNVEV (reference sequence). This chain's CDR3 is CASSSRTKGGYEQYF. CDR3 DNA: TGTGCCAGCAGCTCACGGACAAAGGGTGGCTACGAGCAGTACTTC.

The gene calls are TRBV19 and TRBJ2-3, with 8 bases aligning to TRBD2. Germline lookup yields CDR1 LNHDA and CDR2 SQIVND (reference sequence). The CDR3 sequence is 17 residues long. Trimming at V came to 0 bases and at J to 8 bases, leaving 13 bases not matched to a gene. CDR3: CASSIERLAGPLGTQYF. CDR3 nucleotides: TGTGCCAGTAGTATAGAGAGGCTAGCGGGCCCCTTGGGTACGCAGTATTTT.

The rearrangement joins TRBV7-9 to TRBJ2-1; D might be TRBD1 (6 bases). The CDR3 has 14 residues. Trimming left V 5 bases short and J 8 bases short, with 16 bases between. The germline V gene encodes CDR1 SEHNR and CDR2 FQNEAQ (reference sequence). CDR3 in DNA: TGTGCCAGCAGCCCCTTGGCCAGGGGCTATGAGCAGTTCTTC. Protein product: CASSPLARGYEQFF. The entire variable domain, with the rest obtained from reference TRBV7-9 and TRBJ2-1, is as follows: DTGVSQNPRHKITKRGQNVTFRCDPISEHNRLYWYRQTLGQGPEFLTYFQNEAQLEKSRLLSDRFSAERPKGSFSTLEIQRTEQGDSAMYLCASSPLARGYEQFFGPGTRLTVL.

The chain uses TRBV27 and TRBJ2-5, with 7 bases that match TRBD1. Trimming took 8 bases from V and 1 from J; bases not matched to a gene: 16. The CDR3 extends over 17 amino acids. CDR1 is MNHEY and CDR2 is SMNVEV in the germline V gene (reference sequence). CDR3 amino acids: CASGTTGALESQETQYF. The DNA for the CDR3 is TGTGCCAGCGGAACTACAGGGGCTCTAGAGTCCCAAGAGACCCAGTACTTC.

The genes are TRBV7-3 and TRBJ2-1; a possible D gene is TRBD2 (5 bases). CDR3 length: 15 amino acids. Between the trimmed V and J ends, which lost 2 bases and 4 bases, there was a span of 12 bases. The germline V gene has CDR1 SGHTA and CDR2 FQGTGA. This chain's CDR3 is CASSLFGDRYNEQFF. CDR3 nucleotides: TGTGCCAGCAGCTTATTCGGGGATCGGTACAATGAGCAGTTCTTC.

The chain recombines TRBV19 with TRBJ2-3; 10 positions match TRBD1. CDR3 size: 15 residues. Germline trimming cut 5 bases from V and 1 base from J; bases unmatched to any gene: 3. The germline gives CDR1 LNHDA, CDR2 SQIVND (reference sequence). Here the CDR3 reads CASSGTGDGTDTQYF. The DNA for the CDR3 is TGTGCCAGTAGTGGGACAGGGGACGGCACAGATACGCAGTATTTT.

The chain combines TRBV19 with TRBJ2-2; 8 bases fit TRBD1. Trimming at V came to 7 bases and at J to 5 bases, leaving 3 bases not matched to a gene. This CDR3 has 13 amino acids. Germline V gene sequence: CDR1 LNHDA, CDR2 SQIVND (reference sequence). This chain's CDR3 is CASKGQGTGELFF. CDR3 sequence (DNA): TGTGCCAGTAAAGGACAGGGAACCGGGGAGCTGTTTTTT. Filled out from reference TRBV19 and TRBJ2-2, the complete variable domain reads DGGITQSPKYLFRKEGQNVTLSCEQNLNHDAMYWYRQDPGQGLRLIYYSQIVNDFQKGDIAEGYSVSREKKESFPLTVTSAQKNPTAFYLCASKGQGTGELFFGEGSRLTVL.

The V call is TRBV28, the J call TRBJ2-1; 7 bases align to TRBD1. CDR1 and CDR2 (germline): MDHEN, SYDVKM. With 10 bases clipped from V and 5 bases from J, the junction kept 8 bases outside the gene matches. CDR3 length equals 13 residues. The CDR3 sequence is CATRPDRHNEQFF. The CDR3 region has the DNA TGTGCCACACGCCCGGACAGGCACAATGAGCAGTTCTTC.

This rearrangement joins TRBV18 to TRBJ1-5; D uncertain. CDR1 KGHSH and CDR2 LQKENI come from the germline V gene. V was pared by 6 bases and J by 2 bases, with 14 bases between. The CDR3 loop spans 15 amino acids. As DNA, the CDR3 is TGTGCCAGCTCTTCCAGAGGCCCGGGCAATCAGCCCCAGCATTTT. Translation gives CASSSRGPGNQPQHF.

The chain links TRBV4-3 to TRBJ2-3; 10 bases align to TRBD1. This CDR3 comprises 16 residues. The V gene's germline CDR1 is LGHNA and CDR2 YSLEER. Trimming at V came to 3 bases and at J to 8 bases, leaving 11 bases not matched to a gene. CDR3 sequence (DNA): TGCGCCAGCAGCCAGGAGAGGACAGGGGGGTTGGCTACGCAGTATTTT. It yields the protein CASSQERTGGLATQYF.